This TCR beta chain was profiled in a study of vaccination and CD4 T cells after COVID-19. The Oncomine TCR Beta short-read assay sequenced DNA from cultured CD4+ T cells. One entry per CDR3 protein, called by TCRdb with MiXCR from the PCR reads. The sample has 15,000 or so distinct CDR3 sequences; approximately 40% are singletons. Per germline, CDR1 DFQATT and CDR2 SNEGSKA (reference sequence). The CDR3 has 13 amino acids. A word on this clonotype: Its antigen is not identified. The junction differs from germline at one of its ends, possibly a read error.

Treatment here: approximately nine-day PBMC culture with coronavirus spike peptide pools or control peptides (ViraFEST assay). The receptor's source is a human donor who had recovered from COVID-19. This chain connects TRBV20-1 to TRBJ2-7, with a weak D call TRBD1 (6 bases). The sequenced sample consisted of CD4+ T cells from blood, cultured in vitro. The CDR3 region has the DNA TGCAGTGCTCCGGGACAAGCTTCCTTCGAGCAGTACTTC. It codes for CSAPGQASFEQYF.